Shown below are 6 T cell receptor beta chains from a single sample sequenced in a study of identical twins. Each CDR3 protein gets one entry after TCRdb re-called the 5' RACE reads with MiXCR. The sample contains 1.5 million to 2 million distinct CDR3 sequences, about 32% of which appear only once. The sequenced sample was cord blood. The receptors shown here come from a newborn girl in good health.

This clonotype was found a few times. The chain joins TRBV10-3 to TRBJ2-7; 7 nucleotides line up with TRBD1. Trimming at V came to 7 bases and at J to 2 bases, leaving 8 bases not matched to a gene. The CDR3 is 14 residues long. Germline assignment: CDR1 ENHRY and CDR2 SYGVKD. The CDR3 loop reads CAIKGVTGAYEQYF. CDR3 nucleotide sequence: TGTGCCATCAAGGGTGTTACAGGGGCCTACGAGCAGTACTTC.

The chain carries TRBV4-1 and TRBJ1-4; D may be TRBD1 (5 bases). The CDR3 runs to 17 residues. Germline CDR1 is MGHRA and CDR2 is YSYEKL. With 0 bases removed from V and 3 bases from J, the gap between germline ends came to 14 bases. Here the CDR3 DNA reads TGCGCCAGCAGCCAAGATCCTAGGGGCCCGGCTAATGAAAAACTGTTTTTT. It translates to CASSQDPRGPANEKLFF.

V is TRBV7-8 and J is TRBJ2-1; no definite D call. Trimming left V 5 bases short and J 13 bases short, with 21 bases between. Germline assignment: CDR1 SGHVS and CDR2 FQNEAQ. CDR3 size: 14 residues. The CDR3 reads CASSVPFDRALQFF. CDR3 sequence (DNA): TGTGCCAGCAGCGTGCCTTTTGACCGGGCCCTCCAGTTCTTC.

Turning to this clonotype: This clone may be a read error of a much larger clone one base away. The chain carries TRBV3-1 and TRBJ2-1; possibly TRBD1 for D (6 bases). The J call is doubtful: the DNA matches TRBJ2-7 better. The germline CDR1 and CDR2 sequences are LGHDT and YNNKEL (reference sequence). This CDR3 is 18 amino acids long. CDR3 in amino acids: CASSQDSMDSSSYNEQYF. The CDR3, as DNA: TGTGCCAGCAGCCAAGATTCTATGGACAGCAGCTCCTACAATGAGCAGTACTTC.

This clonotype was seen repeatedly, ten times or more. The gene calls are TRBV5-1 and TRBJ1-6; 10 bases align to TRBD1. Unmatched junction bases numbered 4, after V lost 4 bases and J lost 9 bases. The CDR3 is 14 amino acids. Germline lookup yields CDR1 SGHRS and CDR2 YFSETQ. CDR3 nucleotides: TGCGCCAGCAGCCTGACAGGGGGCGGTTCACCCCTCCACTTT. Encoded protein: CASSLTGGGSPLHF.

The chain employs TRBV10-3 and TRBJ2-7, with D tentatively TRBD2 (7 bases). Germline CDR1 reads ENHRY; CDR2 reads SYGVKD. The CDR3 has 13 residues. The V end lost 2 bases, the J end lost 5 bases, and 10 bases lay between the germline ends. The CDR3 DNA reads as TGTGCCATCAGTGAGACAGGGAGGGACGAGCAGTACTTC. This codes for CAISETGRDEQYF.